This T cell receptor beta chain appears in the sequencing data of a study of tumor and adjacent non-tumor tissue in lung cancer. No cell sorting was done before RNA was extracted from the tissue. This non-tumor lung sample came from over 3 cm beyond the tumor edge. A modified ARM-PCR protocol with three rounds of nested PCR amplified TCRbeta. Each CDR3 protein gets one entry after TCRdb re-called the multiplex PCR reads with MiXCR. The sample yields 50,000 to 70,000 distinct CDR3 sequences, roughly 57% seen once. CDR1 SGHNT and CDR2 YYREEE come from the germline V gene (reference sequence). Deletions cut 4 bases from V and 4 bases from J, with 12 bases between. The CDR3 totals 13 residues. As for this clonotype: A much larger clone sits a single nucleotide away, making a read error possible.

The source material was distant non-tumor lung tissue. This clonotype originated in a man between 65 and 85 years old with non-small cell lung cancer. This chain uses TRBV5-4 with TRBJ2-7, with D possibly TRBD1 on 6 matching bases. The CDR3 DNA sequence: TGTGCCAGCAGCGGACAGAGAGGTTACGAGCAGTACTTC. Translating gives CASSGQRGYEQYF.